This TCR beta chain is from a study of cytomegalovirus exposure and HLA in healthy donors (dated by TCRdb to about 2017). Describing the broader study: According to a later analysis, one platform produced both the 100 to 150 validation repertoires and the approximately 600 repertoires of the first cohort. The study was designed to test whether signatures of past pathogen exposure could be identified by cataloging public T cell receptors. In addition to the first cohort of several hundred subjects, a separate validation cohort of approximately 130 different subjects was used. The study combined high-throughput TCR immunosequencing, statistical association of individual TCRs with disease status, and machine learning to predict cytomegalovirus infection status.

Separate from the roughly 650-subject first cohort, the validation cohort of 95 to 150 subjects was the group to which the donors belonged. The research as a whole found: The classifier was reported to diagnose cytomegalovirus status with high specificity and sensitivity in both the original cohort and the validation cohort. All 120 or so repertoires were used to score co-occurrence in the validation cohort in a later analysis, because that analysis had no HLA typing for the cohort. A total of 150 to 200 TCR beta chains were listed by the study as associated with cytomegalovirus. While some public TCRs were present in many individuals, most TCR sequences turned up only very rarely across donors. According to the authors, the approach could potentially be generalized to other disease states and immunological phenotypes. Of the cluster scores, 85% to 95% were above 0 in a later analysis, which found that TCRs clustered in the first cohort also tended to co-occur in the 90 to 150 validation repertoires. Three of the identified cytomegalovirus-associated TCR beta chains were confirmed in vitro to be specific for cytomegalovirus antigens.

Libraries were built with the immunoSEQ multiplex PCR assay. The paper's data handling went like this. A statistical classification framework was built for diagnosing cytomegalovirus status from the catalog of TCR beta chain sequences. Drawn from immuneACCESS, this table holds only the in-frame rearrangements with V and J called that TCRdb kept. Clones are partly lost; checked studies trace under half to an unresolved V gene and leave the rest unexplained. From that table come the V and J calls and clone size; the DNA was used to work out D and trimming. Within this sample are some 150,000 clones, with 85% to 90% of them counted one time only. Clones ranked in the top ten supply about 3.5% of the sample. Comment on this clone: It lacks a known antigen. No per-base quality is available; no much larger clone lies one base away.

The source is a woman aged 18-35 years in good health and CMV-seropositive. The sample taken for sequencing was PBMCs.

The CDR3: CASSSLGQGVTQYF. The nucleotides read TGTGCCAGCAGTTCACTGGGACAGGGGGTTACCCAGTACTTC. In this chain, TRBV28 is recombined with TRBJ2-5; 11 central nucleotides agree with TRBD1. The CDR3 has 14 amino acids, counting the end cysteine and phenylalanine. The CDR3 DNA has 42 bases and is translated from base 1. CDR1 and CDR2, per the germline V gene, are MDHEN and SYDVKM. Trimmed from V: 4 bases; trimmed from J: 8 bases; junction bases lacking a gene match: 6.